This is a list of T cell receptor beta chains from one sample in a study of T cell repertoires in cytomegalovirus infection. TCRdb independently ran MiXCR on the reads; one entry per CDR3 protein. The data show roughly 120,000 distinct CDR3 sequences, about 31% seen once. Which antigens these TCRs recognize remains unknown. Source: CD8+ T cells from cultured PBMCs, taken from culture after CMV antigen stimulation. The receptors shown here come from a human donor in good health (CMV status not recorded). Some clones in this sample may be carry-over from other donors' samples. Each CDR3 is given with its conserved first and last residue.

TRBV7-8 CASSPRRGLAGGSSYNEQFF
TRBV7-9 CASSYKSGTAKNIQYF
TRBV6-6 CASTPTPGSVEAFF
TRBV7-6 CASGPSPDRRNTIYF
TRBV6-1 CASSEGGRNNQPQHF
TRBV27 CATQEVGGNQPQHF
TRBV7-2 CASSLARTDSGANVLTF
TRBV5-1 CASSLDTGGAYHEQFF
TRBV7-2 CASSLYLDSNYGYTF
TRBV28 CASTDLGDTPYEQYF
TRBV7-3 CASRRQADTEAFF
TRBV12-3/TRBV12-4 CASRKGGSSYEQYF
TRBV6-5 CASSYVGGGSPLHF
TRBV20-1 CSASVGVTGEYEQYF
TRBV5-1 CASSLVGNGYEQYF
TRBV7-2 CASSPWTRGGNEQFF
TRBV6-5 CASLLSVNTEAFF
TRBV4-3 CASSQRTGNNQPQHF
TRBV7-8 CASSWGLPGGEETQYF
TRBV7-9 CASSSTISSGSNTGELFF
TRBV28 CASSFPSGQGYNEQFF
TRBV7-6 CASSLDGNNEQFF
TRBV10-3 CAIGQDRNNEQYF
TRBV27 CASSLGVPTSTDTQYF
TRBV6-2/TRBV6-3 CASSYDMNTEAFF
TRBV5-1 CASSMGNTEAFF
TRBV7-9 CASSGGQGGWQPQHF
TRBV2 CASRQGAPNEKLFF
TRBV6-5 CASSPRQVPYEQYF
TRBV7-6 CASSLQSGLNQPQHF
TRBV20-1 CSAEGAGGTQHF
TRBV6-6 CASAGQGIDGEQFF
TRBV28 CASSFEYQETQYF
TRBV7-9 CASSMTGGSGANVLTF
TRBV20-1 CSARVRDSLYYSNQPQHF
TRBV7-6 CASSLDTTSGNTIYF
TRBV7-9 CASSLTKRLAWADTQYF